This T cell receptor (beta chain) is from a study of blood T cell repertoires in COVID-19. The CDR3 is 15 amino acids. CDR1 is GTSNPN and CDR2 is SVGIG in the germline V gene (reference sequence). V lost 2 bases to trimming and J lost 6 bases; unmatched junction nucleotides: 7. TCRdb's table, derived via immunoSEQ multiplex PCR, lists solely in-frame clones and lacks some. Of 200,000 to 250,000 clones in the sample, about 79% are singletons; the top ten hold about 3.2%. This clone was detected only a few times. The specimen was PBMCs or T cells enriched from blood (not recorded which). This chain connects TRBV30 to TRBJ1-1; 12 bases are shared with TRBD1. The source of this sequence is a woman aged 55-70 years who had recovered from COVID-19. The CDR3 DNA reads TGTGCCTGGAGTCCCGGGGACAGGGGGCCCGCTGAAGCTTTCTTT. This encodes CAWSPGDRGPAEAFF. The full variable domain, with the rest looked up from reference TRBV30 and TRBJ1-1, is SQTIHQWPATLVQPVGSPLSLECTVEGTSNPNLYWYRQAAGRGLQLLFYSVGIGQISSEVPQNLSASRPQDRQFILSSKKLLLSDSGFYLCAWSPGDRGPAEAFFGQGTRLTVV.